The clone carrying this T cell receptor beta chain occurred once. Its antigen is undetermined. Measured with immunoSEQ multiplex PCR; TCRdb has only the in-frame clones, and not every one. This table has about 6,600 clones, approximately 79% appearing once. Eligibility required adulthood, ileal or ileocolonic Crohn's disease and indicated ileocolonic resection. CDR1 and CDR2 (germline): SNHLY, FYNNEI. There are 14 residues in the CDR3. Trimming removed 0 bases from V and 10 bases from J, with 10 bases in between. This specimen comes from a study of T cell repertoires in ileal Crohn's disease. The wider study: Surgery for a complication: stricturing in about 61%, penetrating in about 40%. Thiopurines (11) or anti-TNF agents (approximately 20) were given postoperatively to about half.

Findings and limits, study-wide: All patients with clonality above 26.8% had endoscopic recurrence.

V is TRBV2 and J is TRBJ1-6; perhaps TRBD1 as D (6 bases). The origin of this receptor is an adult with Crohn's disease. Sequencing was performed on ileal tissue. CDR3: CASSEAGGRSPLHF. As DNA, the CDR3 is TGTGCCAGCAGTGAAGCAGGGGGTAGGTCACCCCTCCACTTT. The full variable domain, its missing parts supplied by reference TRBV2 and TRBJ1-6, is EPEVTQTPSHQVTQMGQEVILRCVPISNHLYFYWYRQILGQKVEFLVSFYNNEISEKSEIFDDQFSVERPDGSNFTLKIRSTKLEDSAMYFCASSEAGGRSPLHFGNGTRLTVT.